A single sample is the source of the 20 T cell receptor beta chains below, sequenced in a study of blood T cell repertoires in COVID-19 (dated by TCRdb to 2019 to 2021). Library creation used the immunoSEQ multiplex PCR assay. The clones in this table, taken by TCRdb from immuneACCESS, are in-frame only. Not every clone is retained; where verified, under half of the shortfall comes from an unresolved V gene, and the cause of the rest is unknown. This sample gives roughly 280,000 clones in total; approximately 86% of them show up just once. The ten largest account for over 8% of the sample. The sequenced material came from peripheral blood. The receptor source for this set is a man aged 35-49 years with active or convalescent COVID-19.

CDR3 coding DNA: TGTGCCAGCAGCTCCCCCAATAGCGGATACCAAGAGACCCAGTACTTC. Protein product: CASSSPNSGYQETQYF. The chain links TRBV11-2 to TRBJ2-5; maybe TRBD2 (6 bases). V was shortened by 4 bases and J by 0 bases, with 15 bases between the two germline ends. Per the germline V gene, CDR1 is SGHAT and CDR2 is FQNNGV. The CDR3 loop spans 16 amino acids.

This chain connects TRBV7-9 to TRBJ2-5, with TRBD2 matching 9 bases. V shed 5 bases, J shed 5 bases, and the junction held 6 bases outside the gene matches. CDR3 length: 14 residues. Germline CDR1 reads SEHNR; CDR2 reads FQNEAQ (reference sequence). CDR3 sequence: CASSPGTSRETQYF. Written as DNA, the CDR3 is TGTGCCAGCAGCCCCGGGACTAGCCGCGAGACCCAGTACTTC.

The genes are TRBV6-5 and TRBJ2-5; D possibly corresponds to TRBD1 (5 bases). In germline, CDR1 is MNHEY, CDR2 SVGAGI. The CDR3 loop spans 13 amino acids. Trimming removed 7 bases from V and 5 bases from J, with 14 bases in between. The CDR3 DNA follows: TGTGCCAGCACCGCCTTCTCAGGGGAGACCCAGTACTTC. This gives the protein CASTAFSGETQYF.

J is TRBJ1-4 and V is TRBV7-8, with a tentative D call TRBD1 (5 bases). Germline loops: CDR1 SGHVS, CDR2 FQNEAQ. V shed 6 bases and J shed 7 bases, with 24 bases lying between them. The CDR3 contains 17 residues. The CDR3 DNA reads TGTGCCAGCAGTGCAGCTTTTTTGGACACTTGGGGTGAAAAACTGTTTTTT. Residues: CASSAAFLDTWGEKLFF.

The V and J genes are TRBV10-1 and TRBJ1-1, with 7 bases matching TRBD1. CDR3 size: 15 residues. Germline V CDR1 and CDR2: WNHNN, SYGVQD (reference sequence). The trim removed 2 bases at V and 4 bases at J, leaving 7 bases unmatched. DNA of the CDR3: TGCGCCAGCAGTGAGGAGGGGGCTGTGGCCACTGAAGCTTTCTTT. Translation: CASSEEGAVATEAFF.

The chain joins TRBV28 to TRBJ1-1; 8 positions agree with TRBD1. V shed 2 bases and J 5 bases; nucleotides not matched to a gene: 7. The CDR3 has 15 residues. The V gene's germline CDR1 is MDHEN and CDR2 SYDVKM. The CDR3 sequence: CASSLARTGRTEAFF. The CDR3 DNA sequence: TGTGCCAGCAGTTTAGCCCGGACAGGGAGGACTGAAGCTTTCTTT.

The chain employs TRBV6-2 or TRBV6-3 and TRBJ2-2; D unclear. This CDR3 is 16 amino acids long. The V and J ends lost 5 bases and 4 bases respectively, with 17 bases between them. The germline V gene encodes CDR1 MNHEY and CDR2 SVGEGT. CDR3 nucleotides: TGTGCCAGCAGTACCAACAGAGTTCACCCCACCGGGGAGCTGTTTTTT. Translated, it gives CASSTNRVHPTGELFF.

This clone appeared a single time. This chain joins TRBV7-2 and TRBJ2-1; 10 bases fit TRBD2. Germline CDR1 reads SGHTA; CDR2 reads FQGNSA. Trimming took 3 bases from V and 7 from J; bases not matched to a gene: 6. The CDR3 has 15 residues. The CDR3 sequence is CASSFLAGETNEQFF. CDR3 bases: TGTGCCAGCAGCTTCCTAGCGGGAGAAACAAATGAGCAGTTCTTC.

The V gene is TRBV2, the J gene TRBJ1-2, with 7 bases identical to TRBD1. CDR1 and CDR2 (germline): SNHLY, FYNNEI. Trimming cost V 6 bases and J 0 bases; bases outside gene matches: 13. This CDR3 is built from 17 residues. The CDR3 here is CASRPRDRVSTNYGYTF. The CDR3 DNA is TGTGCCAGCAGACCCCGTGACAGGGTGTCGACTAACTATGGCTACACCTTC.

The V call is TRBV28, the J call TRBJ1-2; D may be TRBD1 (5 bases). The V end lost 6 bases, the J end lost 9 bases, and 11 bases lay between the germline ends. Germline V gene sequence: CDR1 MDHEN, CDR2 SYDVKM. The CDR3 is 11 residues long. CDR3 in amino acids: CASSRGGSYTF. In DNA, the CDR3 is TGTGCCAGCAGCCGGGGGGGAAGCTACACCTTC.

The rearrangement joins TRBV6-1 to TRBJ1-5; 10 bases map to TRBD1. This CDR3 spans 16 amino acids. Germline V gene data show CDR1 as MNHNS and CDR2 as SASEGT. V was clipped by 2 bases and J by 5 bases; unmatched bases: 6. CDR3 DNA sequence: TGTGCCAGCAGTGAATTCGGGACAGGGGACCATCAGCCCCAGCATTTT. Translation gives CASSEFGTGDHQPQHF.

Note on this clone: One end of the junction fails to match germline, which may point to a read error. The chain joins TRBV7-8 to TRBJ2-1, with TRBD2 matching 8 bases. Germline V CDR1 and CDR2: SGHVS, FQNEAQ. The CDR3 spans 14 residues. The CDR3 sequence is CASGLAGLDNEQFF. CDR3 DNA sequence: TGTGCCAGCGGCTTAGCGGGACTCGACAATGAGCAGTTCTTC.

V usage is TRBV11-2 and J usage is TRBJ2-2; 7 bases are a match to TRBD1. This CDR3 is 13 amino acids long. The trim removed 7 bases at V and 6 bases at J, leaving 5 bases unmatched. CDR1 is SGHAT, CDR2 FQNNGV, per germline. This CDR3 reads CASTPGGSGELFF. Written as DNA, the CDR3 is TGTGCCAGCACCCCAGGGGGTTCCGGGGAGCTGTTTTTT.

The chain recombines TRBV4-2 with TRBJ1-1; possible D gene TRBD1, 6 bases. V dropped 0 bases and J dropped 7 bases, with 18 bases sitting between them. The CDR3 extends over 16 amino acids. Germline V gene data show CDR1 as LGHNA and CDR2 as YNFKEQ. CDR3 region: CASSQDVGRGKDEAFF. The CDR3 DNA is TGTGCCAGCAGCCAAGATGTAGGCAGGGGTAAGGATGAAGCTTTCTTT.

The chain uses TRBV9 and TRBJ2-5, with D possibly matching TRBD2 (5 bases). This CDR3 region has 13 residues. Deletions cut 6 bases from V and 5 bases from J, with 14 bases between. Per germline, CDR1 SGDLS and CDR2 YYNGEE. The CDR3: CASTPGSSETQYF. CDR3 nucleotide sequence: TGTGCCAGCACCCCGGGGAGCTCGGAGACCCAGTACTTC.

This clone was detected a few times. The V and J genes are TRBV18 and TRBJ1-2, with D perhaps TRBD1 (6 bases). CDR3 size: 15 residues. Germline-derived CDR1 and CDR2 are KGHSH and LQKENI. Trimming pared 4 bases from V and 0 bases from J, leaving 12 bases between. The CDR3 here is CASSLRDKANYGYTF. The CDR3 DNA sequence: TGTGCCAGCTCACTCCGGGACAAAGCTAACTATGGCTACACCTTC.

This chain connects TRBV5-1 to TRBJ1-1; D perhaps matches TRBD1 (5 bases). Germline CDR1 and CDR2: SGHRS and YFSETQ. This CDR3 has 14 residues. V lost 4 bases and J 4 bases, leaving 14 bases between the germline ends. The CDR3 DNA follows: TGCGCCAGCAGCGCAGGGACTGATGGCACTGAAGCTTTCTTT. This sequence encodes CASSAGTDGTEAFF. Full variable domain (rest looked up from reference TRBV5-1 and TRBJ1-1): KAGVTQTPRYLIKTRGQQVTLSCSPISGHRSVSWYQQTPGQGLQFLFEYFSETQRNKGNFPGRFSGRQFSNSRSEMNVSTLELGDSALYLCASSAGTDGTEAFFGQGTRLTVV.

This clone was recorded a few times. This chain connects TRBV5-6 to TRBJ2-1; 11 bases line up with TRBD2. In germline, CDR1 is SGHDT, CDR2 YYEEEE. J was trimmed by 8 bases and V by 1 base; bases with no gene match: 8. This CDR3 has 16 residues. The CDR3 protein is CASSLRLAGGPDEQFF. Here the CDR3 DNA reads TGTGCCAGCAGCTTGCGGCTAGCGGGGGGTCCGGATGAGCAGTTCTTC.

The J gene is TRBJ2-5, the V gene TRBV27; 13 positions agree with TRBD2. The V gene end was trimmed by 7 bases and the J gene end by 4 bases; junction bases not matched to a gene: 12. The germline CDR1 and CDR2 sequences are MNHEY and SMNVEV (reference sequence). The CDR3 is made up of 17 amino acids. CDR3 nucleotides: TGTGCCAGCATCCGGACTAGCGGGGGCAGCACCCGAGAGACCCAGTACTTC. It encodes CASIRTSGGSTRETQYF.

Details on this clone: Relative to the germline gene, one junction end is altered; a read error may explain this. The CDR3 DNA sequence: TGTGCCAGCCGTCTAGGTGGCCCTCTTAACTTC. Translation: CASRLGGPLNF. The chain links TRBV12-3 or TRBV12-4 to TRBJ1-2; D not resolved. This CDR3 has 11 amino acids.